Shown below are 22 T cell receptor beta chains from a single sample sequenced in a study of T cell responses to AZD1222 COVID-19 vaccine. Sequencing used immunoSEQ multiplex PCR; TCRdb keeps in-frame clones, though not all of them. Of some 160,000 clones in the sample, roughly 93% were seen once. Sequences were derived from peripheral blood, sampled 28 days after the second AZD1222 dose. These receptors all stem from an adult who received the AZD1222 COVID-19 vaccine.

The CDR3 protein is CASSSNTGAYGYTF. In DNA, the CDR3 is TGTGCCAGCAGCTCAAACACAGGGGCCTATGGCTACACCTTC. The genes are TRBV7-9 and TRBJ1-2; TRBD1 matches 7 bases. With 4 bases clipped from V and 4 bases from J, the junction kept 6 bases outside the gene matches. Germline assignment: CDR1 SEHNR and CDR2 FQNEAQ (reference sequence). The CDR3 sequence is 14 residues long.

V and J are TRBV6-5 and TRBJ1-1; maybe TRBD1 (6 bases). V lost 6 bases and J 5 bases, leaving 16 bases between the germline ends. The CDR3 has 14 residues. CDR1 is MNHEY, CDR2 SVGAGI, per germline. The CDR3 loop is CASRGAGGGTEAFF. The CDR3 nucleotides read TGTGCCAGCAGGGGTGCGGGGGGCGGTACTGAAGCTTTCTTT.

The chain uses TRBV5-6 and TRBJ2-2, with D possibly TRBD2 on 6 matching bases. CDR1 SGHDT and CDR2 YYEEEE come from the germline V gene. V shed 0 bases and J shed 5 bases, with 11 bases lying between them. The CDR3 spans 15 residues. In DNA form, the CDR3 reads TGTGCCAGCAGCTTGGTTTTAGGGAGGACCGGGGAGCTGTTTTTT. Translated: CASSLVLGRTGELFF.

This chain connects TRBV19 to TRBJ2-1; D is possibly TRBD2 (8 bases). Trimming left V 7 bases short and J 3 bases short, with 19 bases between. This CDR3 has 16 residues. Germline V gives CDR1 LNHDA, CDR2 SQIVND (reference sequence). Here the CDR3 reads CASKGWDSGGYNEQFF. DNA for the CDR3: TGTGCCAGTAAGGGCTGGGACAGCGGGGGCTACAATGAGCAGTTCTTC.

The chain joins TRBV7-3 to TRBJ2-7, with 8 positions matching TRBD1. V was clipped by 5 bases and J by 4 bases; unmatched bases: 7. The CDR3 loop spans 14 amino acids. Looked up from germline, CDR1 is SGHTA and CDR2 is FQGTGA. Written as DNA, the CDR3 is TGTGCCAGCAGCGCTGGACAGGGCCATTACGAGCAGTACTTC. It yields the protein CASSAGQGHYEQYF.

The chain couples TRBV14 to TRBJ2-1; 14 bases are a match to TRBD2. Germline trimming cut 3 bases from V and 4 bases from J; bases unmatched to any gene: 8. The V gene's germline CDR1 is SGHDN and CDR2 FVKESK. CDR3 length: 18 amino acids. The CDR3 coding sequence is TGTGCCAGCAGCCACTCCGGGACTAGCGGGAGCAGGTACAATGAGCAGTTCTTC. Its protein is CASSHSGTSGSRYNEQFF.

This chain joins TRBV19 and TRBJ1-5, with D maybe TRBD1 (5 bases). The V gene's germline CDR1 is LNHDA and CDR2 SQIVND (reference sequence). V was trimmed by 8 bases and J by 0 bases, leaving 11 bases between them. The CDR3 is made up of 14 amino acids. The CDR3 sequence: CASSDSYSNQPQHF. CDR3 bases: TGTGCCAGTTCCGACAGCTATAGCAATCAGCCCCAGCATTTT.

The chain recombines TRBV6-6 with TRBJ2-6; TRBD2 matches at 7 bases. The junction had 1 base not matched to a gene; V was cut back by 8 bases and J by 0 bases. This CDR3 contains 14 residues. Germline V lookup: CDR1 MNHNY, CDR2 SVGAGI (reference sequence). For the CDR3, the DNA is TGTGCCAGCGGCGGGAGCTCTGGGGCCAACGTCCTGACTTTC. It specifies CASGGSSGANVLTF.

The chain joins TRBV19 to TRBJ2-3, with D maybe TRBD2 (5 bases). The CDR3 loop spans 15 amino acids. Trimming left V 6 bases short and J 2 bases short, with 15 bases between. Germline lookup yields CDR1 LNHDA and CDR2 SQIVND (reference sequence). CDR3 DNA: TGTGCCAGTAGGTTTGGTGTGGACTCCACAGATACGCAGTATTTT. Translated: CASRFGVDSTDTQYF.

This clone was seen more than once but under ten times. The chain joins TRBV2 to TRBJ2-7; D is perhaps TRBD1 (6 bases). The ends were cut back, 9 bases at V and 6 bases at J, with 21 bases in the middle. The CDR3 has 14 amino acids. Germline V gene data show CDR1 as SNHLY and CDR2 as FYNNEI. This CDR3 reads CARGYSGTRGEQYF. The CDR3, as DNA: TGTGCCAGAGGCTACTCCGGGACAAGAGGCGAGCAGTACTTC.

The rearrangement joins TRBV29-1 to TRBJ2-1; perhaps TRBD2 as D (5 bases). V lost 5 bases and J lost 0, with 17 bases in between. The CDR3 runs 16 residues. Germline values: CDR1 SQVTM, CDR2 ANQGSEA. The CDR3 nucleotides read TGCAGCGTTACCAGGCAATCCACTAGCTCCTACAATGAGCAGTTCTTC. Residues: CSVTRQSTSSYNEQFF.

V and J are TRBV9 and TRBJ1-1, with D perhaps matching TRBD1 (5 bases). The CDR3 runs 15 residues. Trimming pared 4 bases from V and 1 base from J, leaving 14 bases between. Germline CDR1 SGDLS, CDR2 YYNGEE. Here the CDR3 DNA reads TGTGCCAGCAGCTCGGACTTGGGGGAGAACACTGAAGCTTTCTTT. It is translated as CASSSDLGENTEAFF.

The chain employs TRBV5-1 and TRBJ2-7; the D gene is possibly TRBD2 (6 bases). Germline values: CDR1 SGHRS, CDR2 YFSETQ. V dropped 3 bases and J dropped 6 bases, with 13 bases sitting between them. The CDR3 spans 13 residues. CDR3 DNA sequence: TGCGCCAGCAGCTACGAGACTAGGGGCGAGCAGTACTTC. This encodes CASSYETRGEQYF.

This clone has just one count. V gene TRBV2 combines with J gene TRBJ1-5, with D maybe TRBD1 (6 bases). The length of the CDR3 is 18 residues. Germline V gene data show CDR1 as SNHLY and CDR2 as FYNNEI. V lost 3 bases and J 0 bases, leaving 18 bases between the germline ends. CDR3 DNA: TGTGCCAGCAGTGATGGAGGGGACAAGCTTTATAGCAATCAGCCCCAGCATTTT. It encodes CASSDGGDKLYSNQPQHF.

The chain is built from TRBV6-9 and TRBJ2-7, with 7 bases lining up with TRBD1. CDR1 and CDR2 (germline): MNHGY, SVAAGI. The CDR3 loop spans 14 amino acids. V dropped 0 bases and J dropped 6; count of bases not matched to a gene: 5. The CDR3 region has the DNA TGTGCCAGCAGTTATTCGAAGGGGGCGAGCGAGCAGTACTTC. It yields the protein CASSYSKGASEQYF.

The V and J genes are TRBV7-3 and TRBJ2-3; the D gene is possibly TRBD2 (5 bases). Trimming shortened V by 3 bases and J by 2 bases, and 9 bases separated the two germline ends. CDR1 and CDR2 (germline): SGHTA, FQGTGA. The CDR3 extends over 14 amino acids. The CDR3 bases are TGTGCCAGCAGCTTTACCGGGATCACAGATACGCAGTATTTT. Its translation: CASSFTGITDTQYF. Full variable domain (outside the CDR3, taken from reference TRBV7-3 and TRBJ2-3): GAGVSQTPSNKVTEKGKYVELRCDPISGHTALYWYRQSLGQGPEFLIYFQGTGAADDSGLPNDRFFAVRPEGSVSTLKIQRTERGDSAVYLCASSFTGITDTQYFGPGTRLTVL.

The V gene is TRBV1, the J gene TRBJ1-3. TRBV1 is tagged as a pseudogene. The length of the CDR3 is 17 residues. DNA of the CDR3: TGCACCAGCAGCCAAGATAAGAAGGTCGTCTCTGGAAACACCATATATTTT. As protein: CTSSQDKKVVSGNTIYF.

This clone was found a few times. The chain recombines TRBV11-3 with TRBJ2-7; D gene uncertain. The CDR3 consists of 15 residues. The ends were cut back, 1 base at V and 0 bases at J, with 10 bases in the middle. Looked up from germline, CDR1 is SGHNT and CDR2 is YENEEA. The CDR3 sequence: CASSLGPRPSYEQYF. The CDR3 bases are TGTGCCAGCAGCTTAGGCCCGCGACCCTCCTACGAGCAGTACTTC.

This chain joins TRBV29-1 and TRBJ2-7; 7 positions match TRBD1. The CDR3 contains 14 residues. CDR1 is SQVTM, CDR2 ANQGSEA, per germline. The J segment lost 2 bases and the V segment lost 6 bases, leaving 10 bases of the junction unmatched. In nucleotides, the CDR3 is TGCAGCGTCGGGACAGATACCCCACCCTACGAGCAGTACTTC. Its translation is CSVGTDTPPYEQYF.

This chain links TRBV28 with TRBJ2-7; the D gene is possibly TRBD2 (5 bases). V lost 1 base and J lost 0, with 7 bases in between. The CDR3 covers 14 residues. The germline V gene encodes CDR1 MDHEN and CDR2 SYDVKM. The DNA of the CDR3 is TGTGCCAGCAGTTTATCGGGAAACTCCTACGAGCAGTACTTC. Its translation: CASSLSGNSYEQYF.

This clone was counted once. This chain connects TRBV3-1 (or the pseudogene TRBV3-2) to TRBJ2-3; the match to TRBD2 covers 8 bases. Per the germline V gene, CDR1 is LGHDT and CDR2 is YNNKEL (reference sequence). CDR3 length: 14 residues. Trimming cost V 7 bases and J 6 bases; bases outside gene matches: 9. The CDR3 protein is CASTSGGPSDTQYF. The CDR3 DNA follows: TGTGCCAGCACCTCGGGGGGGCCATCGGATACGCAGTATTTT.

The chain is built from TRBV11-1 and TRBJ2-2, with D perhaps matching TRBD1 (6 bases). Germline CDR1 and CDR2: SGHAT and FQDESV (reference sequence). The CDR3 length is 16 residues. V lost 5 bases to trimming and J lost 4 bases, with 17 bases between them. This chain's CDR3 is CASSRDTRVFTGELFF. CDR3 sequence (DNA): TGTGCCAGCAGCAGGGACACCAGGGTATTCACCGGGGAGCTGTTTTTT.